Below are 20 T cell receptor beta chains sequenced from a single sample in a study of radiotherapy plus CTLA-4 blockade in lung cancer. Assay: immunoSEQ multiplex PCR; the TCRdb copy retains only in-frame clones and omits some. The table records roughly 90,000 clones, 55% to 75% of them present only once. The sample consisted of peripheral blood, taken from a patient treated with radiotherapy plus ipilimumab. The receptors stem from a human donor with non-small cell lung cancer that progressed on radiotherapy plus ipilimumab.

The chain joins TRBV7-3 to TRBJ2-2; TRBD1 matches at 7 bases. V dropped 1 base and J dropped 3; count of bases not matched to a gene: 11. The germline gives CDR1 SGHTA, CDR2 FQGTGA. The CDR3 has 18 amino acids. CDR3 DNA: TGTGCCAGCAGCTTAATCCCTGCCGACAGGGTATACACCGGGGAGCTGTTTTTT. The encoded protein is CASSLIPADRVYTGELFF.

This clone was counted a single time. This rearrangement joins TRBV28 to TRBJ1-6; D possibly corresponds to TRBD1 (6 bases). V lost 3 bases to trimming and J lost 10 bases, with 19 bases between them. The germline gives CDR1 MDHEN, CDR2 SYDVKM. The CDR3 length is 16 residues. CDR3 in DNA: TGTGCCAGCAGTTTCGACTCGGGGGGCCTTAGATCACCCCTCCACTTT. Translation gives CASSFDSGGLRSPLHF.

This chain links TRBV4-1 with TRBJ2-5; the match to TRBD2 covers 8 bases. Looked up from germline, CDR1 is MGHRA and CDR2 is YSYEKL. V dropped 1 base and J dropped 3; count of bases not matched to a gene: 7. The length of the CDR3 is 16 residues. CDR3 residues: CASSQGVAGREETQYF. In nucleotides, the CDR3 is TGCGCCAGCAGCCAAGGTGTAGCGGGAAGGGAAGAGACCCAGTACTTC.

The V gene is TRBV5-1, the J gene TRBJ1-2; 7 bases fit TRBD1. Trimming at V came to 4 bases and at J to 5 bases, leaving 11 bases not matched to a gene. In germline, CDR1 is SGHRS, CDR2 YFSETQ. This CDR3 has 15 residues. The CDR3 DNA reads TGCGCCAGCAGCGAAAATACAGGGGCGGGGTATGGCTACACCTTC. This gives the protein CASSENTGAGYGYTF.

The V call is TRBV5-1, the J call TRBJ2-5; TRBD2 aligns across 10 bases. Germline CDR1 reads SGHRS; CDR2 reads YFSETQ. The CDR3 contains 16 residues. Trimming took 0 bases from V and 3 from J; bases not matched to a gene: 5. CDR3 bases: TGCGCCAGCAGCTTGGGGACTAGCGGAGGGAAAGAGACCCAGTACTTC. The encoded protein is CASSLGTSGGKETQYF. Full variable domain (rest looked up from reference TRBV5-1 and TRBJ2-5): KAGVTQTPRYLIKTRGQQVTLSCSPISGHRSVSWYQQTPGQGLQFLFEYFSETQRNKGNFPGRFSGRQFSNSRSEMNVSTLELGDSALYLCASSLGTSGGKETQYFGPGTRLLVL.

CDR3 region: CASSRLLNEKLFF. CDR3 nucleotide sequence: TGCGCCAGCTCAAGGCTTTTGAATGAAAAACTGTTTTTT. V usage is TRBV5-1 and J usage is TRBJ1-4; no clear D. CDR1 is SGHRS, CDR2 YFSETQ, per germline. The length of the CDR3 is 13 residues. With 7 bases removed from V and 5 bases from J, the gap between germline ends came to 12 bases.

The CDR3 nucleotides read TGTGCCACCAGCAGAGAGGTAGCGGGGACGGGGGAGCAGTACTTC. It codes for CATSREVAGTGEQYF. The chain joins TRBV15 to TRBJ2-7, with 8 nucleotides matching TRBD2. The CDR3 is 15 residues long. V lost 0 bases, J lost 7 bases, and 8 bases stayed unmatched. Germline V gives CDR1 LNHNV, CDR2 YYDKDF (reference sequence).

The chain recombines TRBV10-2 with TRBJ2-7; D is perhaps TRBD2 (5 bases). The length of the CDR3 is 15 residues. CDR1 and CDR2 (germline): WSHSY, SAAADI. V shed 0 bases and J shed 6 bases, with 15 bases lying between them. CDR3 coding DNA: TGCGCCAGCAGTGAGTCCGGTAGCAGAGGGCCCGAGCAGTACTTC. Residues: CASSESGSRGPEQYF.

The chain has TRBV2 and TRBJ2-1; 9 nucleotides agree with TRBD1. The CDR3 is 16 amino acids. The trim removed 4 bases at V and 2 bases at J, leaving 6 bases unmatched. The germline CDR1 and CDR2 sequences are SNHLY and FYNNEI. This chain's CDR3 is CASSGFRDRAYNEQFF. The DNA of the CDR3 is TGTGCCAGCAGTGGTTTCCGGGACAGGGCCTACAATGAGCAGTTCTTC.

The chain employs TRBV2 and TRBJ2-5; maybe TRBD1 (5 bases). V lost 3 bases and J lost 7, with 12 bases in between. The length of the CDR3 is 13 residues. Germline V gene lookup returns CDR1 SNHLY and CDR2 FYNNEI. CDR3 residues: CASSEDTRGTQYF. DNA of the CDR3: TGTGCCAGCAGTGAGGACACCCGAGGGACCCAGTACTTC.

This clone was counted between two and nine times. This rearrangement joins TRBV5-6 to TRBJ1-1; 8 bases agree with TRBD1. The CDR3 length is 15 residues. Germline lookup yields CDR1 SGHDT and CDR2 YYEEEE. J lost 1 base, V lost 3 bases, and 5 bases had no gene match. The CDR3 DNA follows: TGTGCCAGCAGCTCACCCGGGACAGGGAACACTGAAGCTTTCTTT. Protein sequence: CASSSPGTGNTEAFF.

This clone was observed once. The chain recombines TRBV2 with TRBJ1-4, with D uncertain. The germline V gene has CDR1 SNHLY and CDR2 FYNNEI. This CDR3 comprises 12 residues. The germline V and J ends were trimmed by 6 bases and 8 bases, with 10 bases remaining between them. CDR3 sequence reads: CASSPAREKLFF. CDR3 nucleotides: TGTGCCAGCAGCCCCGCCCGGGAAAAACTGTTTTTT.

The V call is TRBV9, the J call TRBJ2-2; D call uncertain. The CDR3 runs 13 residues. Trimming removed 4 bases at V and 6 bases at J, with 10 bases between. In germline, CDR1 is SGDLS, CDR2 YYNGEE. CDR3 loop: CASSPHEAGELFF. CDR3 coding DNA: TGTGCCAGCAGCCCCCATGAGGCCGGGGAGCTGTTTTTT.

This chain connects TRBV7-9 to TRBJ2-5; 7 bases line up with TRBD2. The CDR3 has 17 residues. Germline values: CDR1 SEHNR, CDR2 FQNEAQ (reference sequence). Trimming took 4 bases from V and 5 from J; bases not matched to a gene: 16. DNA for the CDR3: TGTGCCAGCAGCTCCAGCCAAGAACGGGGCGGGGGTGAGACCCAGTACTTC. Translated: CASSSSQERGGGETQYF.

The V call is TRBV11-2, the J call TRBJ2-7; D gene ambiguous. CDR1 SGHAT and CDR2 FQNNGV come from the germline V gene. V lost 1 base and J lost 2, with 6 bases in between. The CDR3 runs to 13 residues. CDR3 DNA sequence: TGTGCCAGCAGCTTAGCCGTGACCTACGAGCAGTACTTC. Protein: CASSLAVTYEQYF.

This clone was observed once. The rearrangement joins TRBV9 to TRBJ2-3, with D unresolved. The CDR3 sequence is 15 residues long. CDR1 is SGDLS, CDR2 YYNGEE, per germline. The germline V and J ends were trimmed by 0 bases and 7 bases, with 15 bases remaining between them. CDR3 sequence reads: CASSVAPSHQNTQYF. DNA for the CDR3: TGTGCCAGCAGCGTAGCTCCCTCCCACCAAAATACGCAGTATTTT. Full variable domain (missing parts from reference TRBV9 and TRBJ2-3): DSGVTQTPKHLITATGQRVTLRCSPRSGDLSVYWYQQSLDQGLQFLIQYYNGEERAKGNILERFSAQQFPDLHSELNLSSLELGDSALYFCASSVAPSHQNTQYFGPGTRLTVL.

This clone came up many times. This CDR3 reads CASSATENYGYTF. CDR3 bases: TGTGCCAGCAGCGCTACAGAAAACTATGGCTACACCTTC. V is TRBV9 and J is TRBJ1-2, with D uncertain. Trimming took off 3 bases at V and 2 bases at J, with 8 bases between the two ends. The CDR3 sequence is 13 residues long. Germline assignment: CDR1 SGDLS and CDR2 YYNGEE. The complete variable domain, with remaining parts taken from reference TRBV9 and TRBJ1-2, reads DSGVTQTPKHLITATGQRVTLRCSPRSGDLSVYWYQQSLDQGLQFLIQYYNGEERAKGNILERFSAQQFPDLHSELNLSSLELGDSALYFCASSATENYGYTFGSGTRLTVV.

This clone was observed a few times. The rearrangement links TRBV21-1 to TRBJ1-2. TRBV21-1 is a listed pseudogene. This CDR3 spans 15 amino acids. The CDR3 sequence: CASSKARRGIYGYTF. CDR3 in DNA: TGTGCCAGCAGCAAAGCGCGAAGAGGTATCTATGGCTACACCTTC.

The CDR3 is CASSLESRGRRYGYTF. The CDR3 bases are TGTGCCAGCAGCCTTGAGTCCAGGGGGCGTAGATATGGCTACACCTTC. The chain carries TRBV5-4 and TRBJ1-2, with 8 bases matching TRBD1. V lost 4 bases and J lost 5; bases outside the gene matches: 13. This CDR3 has 16 residues. Germline loops: CDR1 SGHNT, CDR2 YYREEE (reference sequence).

This clone was recorded once. The rearrangement joins TRBV9 to TRBJ2-3, with TRBD2 identical over 10 bases. The CDR3 contains 17 residues. V was clipped by 0 bases and J by 6 bases; unmatched bases: 10. The germline V gene encodes CDR1 SGDLS and CDR2 YYNGEE. Here the CDR3 DNA reads TGTGCCAGCAGCGTAGGGCTAGCGGGAGCGCTAGGGGATACGCAGTATTTT. Translated, it gives CASSVGLAGALGDTQYF.